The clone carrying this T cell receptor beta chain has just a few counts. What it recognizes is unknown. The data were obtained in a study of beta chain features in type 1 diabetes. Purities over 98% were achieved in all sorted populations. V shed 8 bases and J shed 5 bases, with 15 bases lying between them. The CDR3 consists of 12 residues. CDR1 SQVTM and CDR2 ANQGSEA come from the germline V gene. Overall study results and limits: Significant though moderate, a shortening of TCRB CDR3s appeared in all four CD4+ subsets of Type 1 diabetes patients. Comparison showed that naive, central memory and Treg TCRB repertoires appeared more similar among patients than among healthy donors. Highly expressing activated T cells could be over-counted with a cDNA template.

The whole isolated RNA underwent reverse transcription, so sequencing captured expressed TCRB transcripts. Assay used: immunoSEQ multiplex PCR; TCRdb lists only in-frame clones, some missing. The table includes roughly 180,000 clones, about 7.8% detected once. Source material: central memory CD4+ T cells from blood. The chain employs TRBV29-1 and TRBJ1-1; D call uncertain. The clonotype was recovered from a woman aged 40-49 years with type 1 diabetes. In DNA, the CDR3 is TGCAGCTTTTCGAGTTTTCGGACTGAAGCTTTCTTT. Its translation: CSFSSFRTEAFF.